The 8 T cell receptor beta chains reported below all come from one sample, sequenced in a study of shared clonotypes between healthy human individuals. Profiling relied on immunoSEQ multiplex PCR, and the TCRdb table lists in-frame clones only, not all of them. The sample records about 520,000 clones, roughly 80% being singletons. Sample: PBMCs. The origin of the receptors is a woman aged 40 to 50 in good health. Some clones in this sample may be carry-over from other donors' samples.

A word on this clone: This is likely an artifact of a read error, given a far larger clone one base away. Other DNA sequences in this specimen translate into the identical CDR3. This chain connects TRBV29-1 to TRBJ1-1; D might be TRBD1 (6 bases). The length of the CDR3 is 12 residues. Germline V CDR1 and CDR2: SQVTM, ANQGSEA. Here the CDR3 reads CSAGGRNTEAFF. Here the CDR3 DNA reads TGCAGCGCGGGGGGCCGGAACACTGAAGCTTTTTTT. The full variable domain, completed using reference TRBV29-1 and TRBJ1-1, is SAVISQKPSRDICQRGTSLTIQCQVDSQVTMMFWYRQQPGQSLTLIATANQGSEATYESGFVIDKFPISRPNLTFSTLTVSNMSPEDSSIYLCSAGGRNTEAFFGQGTRLTVV.

This clone was found once. This probably arose from a read error, given a far larger clone one base away. The gene calls are TRBV30 and TRBJ2-7, with D tentatively TRBD1 (7 bases). Trimming removed 0 bases at V and 3 bases at J, with 18 bases between. CDR1 and CDR2 from the germline V gene are GTSNPN and SVGIG (reference sequence). The CDR3 extends over 16 amino acids. CDR3 sequence reads: CAWSVRGTVKGYEQYF. The CDR3 nucleotides are TGTGCCTGGAGTGTACGGGGGACAGTGAAAGGCTACGAGCAGTACTTC.

The chain joins TRBV19 to TRBJ2-1; D might be TRBD2 (5 bases). V was cut by 1 base and J by 8 bases, with 12 bases left in between. The CDR3 is 14 residues long. The germline CDR1 and CDR2 sequences are LNHDA and SQIVND (reference sequence). The CDR3 sequence is CASSIASSTHEQFF. CDR3 nucleotide sequence: TGTGCCAGTAGTATAGCCTCTAGCACCCATGAGCAGTTCTTC.

As for this clone: It is likely a read error: a sequence one base away is far more abundant. Other DNA sequences in the same sample also yield this CDR3. This chain joins TRBV25-1 and TRBJ2-7; 13 nucleotides agree with TRBD2. CDR1 is MGHDK and CDR2 is SYGVNS in the germline V gene. This CDR3 has 15 amino acids. Trimming removed 4 bases from V and 5 bases from J; junction bases left unmatched: 5. Written as DNA, the CDR3 is TGTGCCAGCAGTGCCGGACTAGCGGGAGTAGACGAGCAGTACTTC. Translated: CASSAGLAGVDEQYF.

To note about this clone: It differs at one base from a far larger clone, so likely a read error. The V gene is TRBV30, the J gene TRBJ2-7; D remains unclear. This CDR3 spans 16 amino acids. The germline gives CDR1 GTSNPN, CDR2 SVGIG (reference sequence). The CDR3 sequence is CAWRDPRWPFTYERYF. The CDR3 bases are TGTGCCTGGAGGGACCCTCGGTGGCCTTTTACCTACGAGCGGTACTTC.

Ten or more counts support this clone. The V gene is TRBV7-9, the J gene TRBJ2-1; 11 nucleotides match TRBD1. This CDR3 is built from 15 residues. The germline CDR1 and CDR2 sequences are SEHNR and FQNEAQ (reference sequence). The V and J ends lost 5 bases and 8 bases, in that order; junction bases with no gene match: 8. The CDR3 bases are TGTGCCAGCAGCCGAAGGATGGGACAGGGGGATGAGCAGTTCTTC. Translation gives CASSRRMGQGDEQFF. Together with reference TRBV7-9 and TRBJ2-1, the CDR3 gives the full variable domain: DTGVSQNPRHKITKRGQNVTFRCDPISEHNRLYWYRQTLGQGPEFLTYFQNEAQLEKSRLLSDRFSAERPKGSFSTLEIQRTEQGDSAMYLCASSRRMGQGDEQFFGPGTRLTVL.

This clone was observed many times. Other DNA sequences in the sample encode the same CDR3. This chain uses TRBV10-3 with TRBJ1-5, with 9 bases identical to TRBD1. With 7 bases clipped from V and 6 bases from J, the junction kept 7 bases outside the gene matches. CDR1 and CDR2 (germline): ENHRY, SYGVKD. The length of the CDR3 is 14 residues. CDR3 sequence reads: CAITPDRGGQPQHF. The CDR3 DNA follows: TGTGCCATCACCCCGGACAGGGGTGGTCAGCCCCAGCATTTT.

The V and J genes are TRBV5-8 and TRBJ2-7; possibly TRBD1 or TRBD2 for D (5 bases each). Germline V gives CDR1 SGHTS, CDR2 YDEGEE. V was trimmed by 0 bases and J by 5 bases, leaving 15 bases between them. The CDR3 is made up of 15 amino acids. CDR3 protein: CASSLEGWGWDEQYF. CDR3 nucleotide sequence: TGTGCCAGCAGCTTGGAGGGCTGGGGGTGGGACGAGCAGTACTTC.